This T cell receptor beta chain was obtained from a study of cytomegalovirus exposure and HLA in healthy donors. The study ran its PCR with 60 Vbeta and 13 Jbeta primers. The method was immunoSEQ multiplex PCR; TCRdb's version includes in-frame clones alone and lacks a portion of them. The sample shows some 150,000 clones, roughly 80% of them seen only once. The specimen sequenced was PBMCs. This receptor was obtained from a man aged 25 to 45 in good health and CMV-seropositive.

The CDR3 nucleotides are TGTGCCAGCAGCCCACACCCACAGACCTACGAGCAGTACTTC. Its protein is CASSPHPQTYEQYF. This sequence joins TRBV11-2 and TRBJ2-7; D is uncertain. CDR1 is SGHAT, CDR2 FQNNGV, per germline. CDR3 length: 14 amino acids. Trimming left V 5 bases short and J 2 bases short, with 13 bases between. The full variable domain, completed using reference TRBV11-2 and TRBJ2-7, is EAGVAQSPRYKIIEKRQSVAFWCNPISGHATLYWYQQILGQGPKLLIQFQNNGVVDDSQLPKDRFSAERLKGVDSTLKIQPAKLEDSAVYLCASSPHPQTYEQYFGPGTRLTVT.